This T cell receptor beta chain stems from a study of CD8+CD57+ T cells in acquired aplastic anemia. Study at large: Yields of DNA that came from sorted CD4+ and CD8+ cells averaged about 2.9 ug.

For CDR3 and TCR beta VDJ profiling, genomic DNA was the template used. TCRdb processed the reads anew with MiXCR; each CDR3 protein has one entry. Of approximately 81,000 distinct CDR3 sequences in the sample, around 44% were seen once. Study-level findings and limits: There were 25 to 30 CD8+ CDR3 sequences that occurred in both patients and controls. Statistical testing detected no significant gap in CD8+ Simpson's diversity between patients and controls.

Germline V lookup: CDR1 LNHDA, CDR2 SQIVND (reference sequence). CDR3 size: 13 residues. V lost 3 bases to trimming and J lost 1 base, with 6 bases between them. This clonotype has ten or more counts. The antigen is undetermined. This clonotype was sampled from a human donor in good health, serving as a control. This chain connects TRBV19 to TRBJ1-1; D unclear. Material: sorted CD4+, CD8+, or CD8+CD57+ T cells (not recorded which) from PBMCs. The CDR3: CASSMSRNTEAFF. The CDR3, as DNA: TGTGCCAGTAGTATGTCCCGGAACACTGAAGCTTTCTTT.